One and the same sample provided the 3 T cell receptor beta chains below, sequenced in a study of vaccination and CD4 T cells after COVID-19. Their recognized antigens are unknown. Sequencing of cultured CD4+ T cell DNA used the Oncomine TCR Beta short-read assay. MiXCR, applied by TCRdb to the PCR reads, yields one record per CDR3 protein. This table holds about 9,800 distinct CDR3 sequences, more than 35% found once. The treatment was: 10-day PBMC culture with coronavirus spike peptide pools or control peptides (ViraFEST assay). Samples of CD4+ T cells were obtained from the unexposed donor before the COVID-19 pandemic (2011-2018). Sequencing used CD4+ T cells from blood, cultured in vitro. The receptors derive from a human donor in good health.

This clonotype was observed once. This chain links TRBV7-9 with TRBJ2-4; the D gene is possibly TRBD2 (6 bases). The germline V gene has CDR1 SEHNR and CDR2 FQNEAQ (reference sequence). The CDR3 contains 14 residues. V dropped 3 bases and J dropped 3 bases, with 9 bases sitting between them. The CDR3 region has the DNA TGTGCCAGCAGCTTCGGGACTGGCAAAAACATTCAGTACTTC. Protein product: CASSFGTGKNIQYF.

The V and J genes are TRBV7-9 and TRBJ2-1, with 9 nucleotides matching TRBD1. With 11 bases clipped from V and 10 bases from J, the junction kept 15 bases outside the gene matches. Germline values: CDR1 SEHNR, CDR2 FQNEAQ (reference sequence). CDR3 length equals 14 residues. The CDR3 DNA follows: TGTGCCGGCGCCAGGACAGGGGTGCCCTCGGAGCAGTTCTTC. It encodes CAGARTGVPSEQFF. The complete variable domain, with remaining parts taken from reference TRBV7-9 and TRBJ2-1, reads DTGVSQNPRHKITKRGQNVTFRCDPISEHNRLYWYRQTLGQGPEFLTYFQNEAQLEKSRLLSDRFSAERPKGSFSTLEIQRTEQGDSAMYLCAGARTGVPSEQFFGPGTRLTVL.

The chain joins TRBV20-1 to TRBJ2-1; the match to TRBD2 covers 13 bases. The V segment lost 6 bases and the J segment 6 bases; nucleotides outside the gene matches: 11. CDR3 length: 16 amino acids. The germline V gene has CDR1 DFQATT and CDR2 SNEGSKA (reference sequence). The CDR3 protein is CSAPPTTSGRANEQFF. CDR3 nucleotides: TGCAGTGCGCCCCCAACTACTAGCGGGAGGGCCAATGAGCAGTTCTTC.